The T cell receptor (beta chain) under discussion was sequenced for a study of cytomegalovirus exposure and HLA in healthy donors. Study-wide findings and caveats: Later examination showed HLA-associated TCR beta chains had greater clonal expansion than equally common others. A later analysis found that most CMV-associated TCR beta chains appeared HLA-restricted. In an earlier analysis, in approximately 570 donors, most V segments appeared productive either ~87% or ~30% of the time.

As to this clone: Its antigen remains unidentified.

PCR amplification relied on 60 Vbeta primers (plus 13 Jbeta primers). Method: immunoSEQ multiplex PCR; TCRdb's copy keeps in-frame clones and lacks some. This sample carries 100,000 to 150,000 clones, approximately 72% of them seen once, and the ten largest clones take about 1.5%. The CDR3 is made up of 12 amino acids. V was trimmed by 5 bases and J by 10 bases, leaving 14 bases between them. The V gene's germline CDR1 is MDHEN and CDR2 SYDVKM. The TCR comes from a man aged 18 to 29 in good health and CMV-seronegative. The sequenced sample consisted of PBMCs. This sequence joins TRBV28 and TRBJ1-1, with unresolved D. The CDR3 is CASSTGSVGAFF. In nucleotides, the CDR3 is TGTGCCAGCAGTACCGGGTCAGTGGGAGCTTTCTTT.